One TCR beta chain is described in this entry. The sample comes from a study of blood T cell repertoires in COVID-19. Overall study context: T cells, B-cell-depleted T cells, or PBMCs supplied cDNA or gDNA.

It was during active infection that Seattle patients were enrolled and then longitudinally followed. Study processing details: From reference gene primer amplification, estimates of nucleated cell counts were derived. Measured with immunoSEQ multiplex PCR; TCRdb has only the in-frame clones, and not every one. The V and J calls and clone size were taken over from that table, and D and trimming were inferred from the DNA. The sample shows 250,000 to 400,000 clones, roughly 90% of them seen only once. The ends were cut back, 7 bases at V and 2 bases at J, with 11 bases in the middle. Germline loops: CDR1 SNHLY, CDR2 FYNNEI. There are 13 residues in the CDR3.

The material sequenced was peripheral blood. The origin of this receptor is a woman in her twenties or thirties with COVID-19, enrolled during active disease. The chain has TRBV2 and TRBJ1-2; tentative D call: TRBD1 (5 bases). CDR3 nucleotides: TGTGCCAGCAACCTACAGGAGAACTATGGCTACACCTTC. Residues: CASNLQENYGYTF. The full variable domain, rest sourced from reference TRBV2 and TRBJ1-2, is EPEVTQTPSHQVTQMGQEVILRCVPISNHLYFYWYRQILGQKVEFLVSFYNNEISEKSEIFDDQFSVERPDGSNFTLKIRSTKLEDSAMYFCASNLQENYGYTFGSGTRLTVV.